This T cell receptor (beta chain) emerged from a study of blood T cells in healthy people across ages. PCR was performed a second time for roughly 7 to 12 cycles using a sample-barcoded 5' primer and a J-beta primer mix. A tag from a template-switch adaptor with 12 random nucleotides marked each cDNA molecule. TCRdb used MiXCR to reprocess the 5' RACE reads, holding one entry per CDR3 protein. The data hold over 1,300,000 distinct CDR3 sequences, with 59% observed a single time. CDR3 length: 15 residues. Trimming took off 4 bases at V and 6 bases at J, with 18 bases between the two ends. Per the germline V gene, CDR1 is KGHSH and CDR2 is LQKENI. Study-level findings and limits: The long-lived group displayed more naive CD4+ cells, plus higher diversity, than the aged donors did. Diversity estimates from one million T cells were considered underestimates.

A remark on this clonotype: Its matching antigen is unknown.

Sequencing was performed on blood. This TCR derives from a man aged 18 to 30 in good health. The chain employs TRBV18 and TRBJ1-2, with D possibly TRBD1 on 5 matching bases. Written as DNA, the CDR3 is TGTGCCAGCTCACGGGACGGGGTACTAAACAATGGCTACACCTTC. Encoded protein: CASSRDGVLNNGYTF.